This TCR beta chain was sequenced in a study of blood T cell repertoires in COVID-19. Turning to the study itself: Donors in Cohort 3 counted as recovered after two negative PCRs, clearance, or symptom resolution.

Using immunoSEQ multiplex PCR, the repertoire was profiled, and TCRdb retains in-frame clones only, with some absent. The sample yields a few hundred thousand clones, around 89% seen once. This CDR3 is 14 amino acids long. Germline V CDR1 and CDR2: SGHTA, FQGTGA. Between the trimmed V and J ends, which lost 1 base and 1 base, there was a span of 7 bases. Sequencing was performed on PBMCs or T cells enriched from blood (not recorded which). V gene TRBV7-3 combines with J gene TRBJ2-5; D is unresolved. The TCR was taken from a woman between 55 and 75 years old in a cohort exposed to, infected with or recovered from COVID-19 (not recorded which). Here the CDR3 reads CASSLRSGQETQYF. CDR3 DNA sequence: TGTGCCAGCAGCTTAAGATCAGGCCAAGAGACCCAGTACTTC. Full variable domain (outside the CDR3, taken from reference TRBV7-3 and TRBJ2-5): GAGVSQTPSNKVTEKGKYVELRCDPISGHTALYWYRQSLGQGPEFLIYFQGTGAADDSGLPNDRFFAVRPEGSVSTLKIQRTERGDSAVYLCASSLRSGQETQYFGPGTRLLVL.